The source of this T cell receptor (beta chain) is a study of post-analysis software for immune sequencing data. Across the study: The cohort encompassed relapsing-remitting, secondary progressive and progressive-relapsing multiple sclerosis disease courses.

Study-wide results and caveats: Relative to controls, patients had about 5 TRBV segments at higher frequency, with TRBV5-6, TRBV5-1 and TRBV20-1 among these. When compared against controls, multiple sclerosis patients showed significantly lower normalized Chao1 diversity.

The CDR3 contains 15 residues. Per the germline V gene, CDR1 is SGHAT and CDR2 is FQNNGV. Worth noting for this clonotype: Antigen: not known.

Prepared TCR beta cDNA libraries contained unique molecular identifiers. Some 450,000 cDNA molecules were recovered from an input of about 1 to 10 million T cells. TCRdb passed the PCR reads through MiXCR, listing each CDR3 protein once. The sample yields hundreds of thousands of distinct CDR3 sequences, roughly 27% seen once. The source of this sequence is a girl aged 10 to 17 with multiple sclerosis. Sequenced sample: blood. J is TRBJ2-5 and V is TRBV11-2; D might be TRBD1 (5 bases). The DNA end is more similar to TRBJ2-7, so the J call may be wrong. In DNA, the CDR3 is TGTGCCAGCAGCTTAGCGACAGCACTTTTGTACGAGCAGTACTTC. Encoded protein: CASSLATALLYEQYF.